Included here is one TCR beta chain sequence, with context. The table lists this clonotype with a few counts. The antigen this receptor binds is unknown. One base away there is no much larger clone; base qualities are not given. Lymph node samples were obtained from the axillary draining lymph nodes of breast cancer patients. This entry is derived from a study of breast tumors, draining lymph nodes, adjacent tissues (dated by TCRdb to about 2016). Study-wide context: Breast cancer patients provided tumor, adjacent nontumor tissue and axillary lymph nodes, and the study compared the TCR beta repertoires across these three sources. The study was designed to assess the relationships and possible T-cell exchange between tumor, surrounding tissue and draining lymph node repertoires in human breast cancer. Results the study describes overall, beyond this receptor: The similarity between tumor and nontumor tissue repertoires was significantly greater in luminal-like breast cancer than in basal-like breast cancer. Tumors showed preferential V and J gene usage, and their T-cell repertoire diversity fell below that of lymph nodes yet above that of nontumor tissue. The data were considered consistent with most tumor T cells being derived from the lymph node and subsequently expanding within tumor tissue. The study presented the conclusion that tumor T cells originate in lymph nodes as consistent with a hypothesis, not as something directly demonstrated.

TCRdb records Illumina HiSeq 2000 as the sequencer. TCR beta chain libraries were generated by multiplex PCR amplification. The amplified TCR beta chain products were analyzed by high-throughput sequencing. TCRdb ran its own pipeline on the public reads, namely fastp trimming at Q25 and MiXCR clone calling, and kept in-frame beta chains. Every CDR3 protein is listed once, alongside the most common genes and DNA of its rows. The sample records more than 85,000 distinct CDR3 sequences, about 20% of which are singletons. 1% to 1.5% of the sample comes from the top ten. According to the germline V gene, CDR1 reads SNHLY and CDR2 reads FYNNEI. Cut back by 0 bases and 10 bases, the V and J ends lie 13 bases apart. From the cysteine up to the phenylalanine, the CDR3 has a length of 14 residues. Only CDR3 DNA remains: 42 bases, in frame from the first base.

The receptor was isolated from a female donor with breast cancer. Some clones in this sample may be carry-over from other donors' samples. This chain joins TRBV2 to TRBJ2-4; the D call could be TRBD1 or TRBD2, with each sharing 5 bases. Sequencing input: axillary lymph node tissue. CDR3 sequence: CASSEARGGGIQYF. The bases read TGTGCCAGCAGTGAAGCGCGTGGGGGTGGGATTCAGTACTTC.